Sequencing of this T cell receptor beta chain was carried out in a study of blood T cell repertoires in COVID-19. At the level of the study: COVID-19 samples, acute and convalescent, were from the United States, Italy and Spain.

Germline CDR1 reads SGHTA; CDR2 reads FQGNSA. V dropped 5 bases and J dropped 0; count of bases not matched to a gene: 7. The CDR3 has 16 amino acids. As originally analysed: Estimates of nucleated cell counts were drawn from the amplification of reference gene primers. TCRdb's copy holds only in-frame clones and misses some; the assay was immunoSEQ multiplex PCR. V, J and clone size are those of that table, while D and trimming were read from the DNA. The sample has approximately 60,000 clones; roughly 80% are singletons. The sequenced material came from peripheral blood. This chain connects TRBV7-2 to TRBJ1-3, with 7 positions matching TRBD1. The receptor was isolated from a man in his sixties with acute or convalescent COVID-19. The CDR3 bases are TGTGCCAGCAGCCGCCGGGACAGTTACTCTGGAAACACCATATATTTT. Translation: CASSRRDSYSGNTIYF. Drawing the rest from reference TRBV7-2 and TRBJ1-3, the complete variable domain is GAGVSQSPSNKVTEKGKDVELRCDPISGHTALYWYRQSLGQGLEFLIYFQGNSAPDKSGLPSDRFSAERTGGSVSTLTIQRTQQEDSAVYLCASSRRDSYSGNTIYFGEGSWLTVV.